The sample holds one count of the clone carrying this T cell receptor beta chain. Its antigen is not known. This sample stems from a study of blood T cells in healthy people across ages. Broader study findings: Observed TCR beta diversity showed a strong correlation with the percentage of naive T cells as measured by flow cytometry.

Combining a sample-barcoded 5' primer with a J-beta primer mix, a second PCR ran for roughly 6 to 12 cycles. TCRdb fed the 5' RACE reads into MiXCR, producing one record per CDR3 protein. Seen here are about 1.8 million distinct CDR3 sequences, approximately 50% observed once, and the top ten hold over 2%. The germline CDR1 and CDR2 sequences are LGHDT and YNNKEL (reference sequence). The CDR3 contains 16 residues. Between the trimmed V and J ends, which lost 0 bases and 2 bases, there was a span of 14 bases. The sequenced material came from blood. The clonotype comes from a woman aged 40 to 50 in good health. The rearrangement links TRBV3-1 to TRBJ2-7; D possibly corresponds to TRBD2 (5 bases). CDR3 region: CASSQDDGNLAYEQYF. The CDR3 DNA is TGTGCCAGCAGCCAAGATGACGGGAACTTAGCCTACGAGCAGTACTTC.